The rows below give T cell receptor beta chains drawn from one sample of a study of T cell responses to AZD1222 COVID-19 vaccine. Data came from immunoSEQ multiplex PCR; TCRdb stores just in-frame clones and leaves some out. The table has 90,000 to 120,000 clones, approximately 90% seen once; the top ten hold about 5%. The specimen comprised peripheral blood, sampled 28 days after the second AZD1222 dose. All receptors come from an adult who received the AZD1222 COVID-19 vaccine. Both conserved end residues are part of each CDR3. D genes are given only for firm matches. A clone size is listed for some rows: how often the clone was seen (once, few, many), or a class if it is expanded.

D: NA; J: TRBJ1-6; V: TRBV27; size: NA; CDR3: CASNRWGQDNSPLHF; DNA: TGTGCCAGCAACCGCTGGGGGCAAGATAATTCACCCCTCCACTTT
D: TRBD1; J: TRBJ2-7; V: TRBV19; size: NA; CDR3: CASSPGTGDEQYF; DNA: TGTGCCAGTAGTCCCGGGACAGGGGACGAGCAGTACTTC
D: NA; J: TRBJ1-5; V: TRBV3-1/TRBV3-2; size: NA; CDR3: CASSQDRGQPQHF; DNA: TGTGCCAGCAGCCAAGATCGTGGCCAGCCCCAGCATTTT
D: NA; J: TRBJ2-3; V: TRBV2; size: once; CDR3: CASSDRGPQADTQYF; DNA: TGTGCCAGCAGTGATCGGGGACCTCAGGCAGATACGCAGTATTTT
D: NA; J: TRBJ2-7; V: TRBV18; size: NA; CDR3: CASSRGSQTYEQYF; DNA: TGTGCCAGCTCACGGGGATCCCAAACCTACGAGCAGTACTTC
D: NA; J: TRBJ2-1; V: TRBV7-2; size: NA; CDR3: CASSLGGYEQFF; DNA: TGTGCCAGCAGCTTAGGGGGCTATGAGCAGTTCTTC
D: NA; J: TRBJ2-7; V: TRBV7-8; size: NA; CDR3: CASSPRGAETYEQYF; DNA: TGTGCCAGCAGCCCCCGAGGAGCGGAGACCTACGAGCAGTACTTC
D: TRBD1; J: TRBJ1-1; V: TRBV13; size: NA; CDR3: CASSSQGARTEAFF; DNA: TGTGCCAGCAGTTCCCAGGGGGCAAGGACTGAAGCTTTCTTT
D: NA; J: TRBJ2-3; V: TRBV5-1; size: NA; CDR3: CASSLQGRAPTDTQYF; DNA: TGCGCCAGCAGCTTGCAAGGCAGGGCCCCCACAGATACGCAGTATTTT
D: NA; J: TRBJ2-7; V: TRBV19; size: NA; CDR3: CASSIGGTGAYEQYF; DNA: TGTGCCAGTAGTATCGGGGGGACAGGAGCCTACGAGCAGTACTTC
D: NA; J: TRBJ1-1; V: TRBV18; size: NA; CDR3: CATLGGMNTEAFF; DNA: TGTGCCACTCTTGGCGGGATGAACACTGAAGCTTTCTTT
D: NA; J: TRBJ1-1; V: TRBV15; size: NA; CDR3: CATSKGDFGGTEAFF; DNA: TGTGCCACCAGCAAAGGGGACTTCGGCGGGACTGAAGCTTTCTTT
D: NA; J: TRBJ1-5; V: TRBV6-5; size: NA; CDR3: CASSYSAGYSNQPQHF; DNA: TGTGCCAGCAGTTACTCAGCAGGATATAGCAATCAGCCCCAGCATTTT
D: NA; J: TRBJ1-2; V: TRBV4-1; size: few; CDR3: CASSQEAGFYGYTF; DNA: TGCGCCAGCAGCCAAGAGGCCGGTTTCTATGGCTACACCTTC
D: NA; J: TRBJ1-2; V: TRBV12-3/TRBV12-4; size: NA; CDR3: CASSFSSNYGYTF; DNA: TGTGCCAGCAGTTTCTCTTCTAACTATGGCTACACCTTC
D: NA; J: TRBJ2-3; V: TRBV5-1; size: NA; CDR3: CASSFQGSTDTQYF; DNA: TGCGCCAGCAGCTTCCAGGGGAGCACAGATACGCAGTATTTT
D: NA; J: TRBJ2-5; V: TRBV30; size: once; CDR3: CAWSVQSTQETQYF; DNA: TGTGCCTGGAGTGTACAATCGACTCAAGAGACCCAGTACTTC
D: NA; J: TRBJ1-1; V: TRBV15; size: NA; CDR3: CATSRDLNTEAFF; DNA: TGTGCCACCAGCAGAGATTTGAACACTGAAGCTTTCTTT
D: TRBD1; J: TRBJ1-4; V: TRBV7-9; size: NA; CDR3: CASSFQGAANEKLFF; DNA: TGTGCCAGCAGCTTCCAGGGGGCTGCTAATGAAAAACTGTTTTTT
D: NA; J: TRBJ2-3; V: TRBV2; size: NA; CDR3: CASSERPWDTQYF; DNA: TGTGCCAGCAGTGAGAGGCCGTGGGATACGCAGTATTTT
D: NA; J: TRBJ2-2; V: TRBV4-1; size: NA; CDR3: CASSQGPSNTGELFF; DNA: TGCGCCAGCAGCCAAGGACCTTCGAACACCGGGGAGCTGTTTTTT
D: TRBD1; J: TRBJ2-7; V: TRBV15; size: NA; CDR3: CATSEGTGEIYEQYF; DNA: TGTGCCACCAGCGAGGGTACAGGGGAAATCTACGAGCAGTACTTC
D: NA; J: TRBJ2-1; V: TRBV3-1/TRBV3-2; size: NA; CDR3: CASSPPWGLPHNDEQFF; DNA: TGTGCCAGCAGCCCCCCCTGGGGGCTCCCACACAATGATGAGCAGTTCTTC
D: TRBD1; J: TRBJ2-2; V: TRBV27; size: NA; CDR3: CASSFGQGVDTGELFF; DNA: TGTGCCAGCAGTTTCGGGCAGGGGGTTGACACCGGGGAGCTGTTTTTT
D: NA; J: TRBJ1-6; V: TRBV2; size: NA; CDR3: CASSEAVDQPLHF; DNA: TGTGCCAGCAGTGAAGCGGTGGACCAACCCCTCCACTTT
D: NA; J: TRBJ1-5; V: TRBV10-2; size: NA; CDR3: CASRSTLTGNQPQHF; DNA: TGCGCCAGCAGGTCGACTCTTACGGGCAATCAGCCCCAGCATTTT
D: NA; J: TRBJ2-7; V: TRBV6-1; size: NA; CDR3: CASSEVPGASYEQYF; DNA: TGTGCCAGCAGTGAAGTACCAGGGGCCTCCTACGAGCAGTACTTC
D: NA; J: TRBJ1-2; V: TRBV28; size: few; CDR3: CASSFSGRSFYGYTF; DNA: TGTGCCAGCAGTTTCTCGGGGAGGAGCTTCTATGGCTACACCTTC
D: NA; J: TRBJ1-4; V: TRBV28; size: NA; CDR3: CASSPIGGATNEKLFF; DNA: TGTGCCAGCAGTCCAATAGGGGGTGCAACTAATGAAAAACTGTTTTTT
D: NA; J: TRBJ1-1; V: TRBV29-1; size: NA; CDR3: CSARAQENTEAFF; DNA: TGCAGCGCGAGAGCGCAGGAGAACACTGAAGCTTTCTTT
D: TRBD2; J: TRBJ2-2; V: TRBV7-7; size: NA; CDR3: CASSLLAGEVTGELFF; DNA: TGTGCCAGCAGCTTACTAGCGGGGGAAGTCACCGGGGAGCTGTTTTTT
D: NA; J: TRBJ1-1; V: TRBV5-1; size: NA; CDR3: CASSMEGGLAEAFF; DNA: TGCGCCAGCAGCATGGAAGGGGGGTTAGCTGAAGCTTTCTTT
D: NA; J: TRBJ2-3; V: TRBV6-5; size: NA; CDR3: CASSAGRGTQYF; DNA: TGTGCCAGCAGCGCGGGGCGAGGTACGCAGTATTTT
D: TRBD1; J: TRBJ1-1; V: TRBV14; size: NA; CDR3: CASSLGRDRGLVAFF; DNA: TGTGCCAGCAGCCTCGGCCGGGACAGGGGGCTGGTAGCTTTCTTT
D: NA; J: TRBJ1-2; V: TRBV15; size: NA; CDR3: CATSRVTDNYGYTF; DNA: TGTGCCACCAGCAGGGTTACCGACAACTATGGCTACACCTTC
D: TRBD2; J: TRBJ2-7; V: TRBV5-1; size: NA; CDR3: CASSPEPGGNLGGEQYF; DNA: TGCGCCAGCAGCCCGGAACCGGGAGGAAACCTTGGGGGCGAGCAGTACTTC
D: TRBD1; J: TRBJ1-2; V: TRBV5-4; size: NA; CDR3: CASSVTGGGSGGYTF; DNA: TGTGCCAGCAGCGTCACAGGGGGCGGGAGTGGAGGCTACACCTTC
D: TRBD1; J: TRBJ2-7; V: TRBV7-2; size: NA; CDR3: CASSSRQGPYEQYF; DNA: TGTGCCAGCAGCTCGAGACAGGGTCCCTACGAGCAGTACTTC
D: NA; J: TRBJ1-2; V: TRBV24-1; size: few; CDR3: CATSDLLGGNGYTF; DNA: TGTGCCACCAGTGATTTGTTGGGGGGCAATGGCTACACCTTC
D: NA; J: TRBJ1-6; V: TRBV7-2; size: NA; CDR3: CASSLRVGPLHF; DNA: TGTGCCAGCAGCCTCCGGGTTGGGCCCCTCCACTTT
D: TRBD2; J: TRBJ2-7; V: TRBV6-1; size: NA; CDR3: CASSEIATSVGEQYF; DNA: TGTGCCAGCAGTGAAATCGCTACTAGCGTTGGGGAGCAGTACTTC
D: NA; J: TRBJ1-2; V: TRBV25-1; size: NA; CDR3: CASSDAKLSGPLIYGYTF; DNA: TGTGCCAGCAGTGATGCTAAGCTTTCCGGACCTTTAATATATGGCTACACCTTC
D: NA; J: TRBJ2-7; V: TRBV19; size: NA; CDR3: CASSGTSSSYEQYF; DNA: TGTGCCAGTAGTGGGACATCAAGCTCCTACGAGCAGTACTTC
D: NA; J: TRBJ1-2; V: TRBV12-3/TRBV12-4; size: NA; CDR3: CASSSSFYGYTF; DNA: TGTGCCAGCAGTTCCTCTTTTTATGGCTACACCTTC
D: NA; J: TRBJ2-5; V: TRBV6-5; size: once; CDR3: CASSYVVAGVETQYF; DNA: TGTGCCAGCAGTTATGTAGTGGCAGGGGTAGAGACCCAGTACTTC
D: NA; J: TRBJ2-7; V: TRBV19; size: NA; CDR3: CASSNLGSLDYEQYF; DNA: TGTGCCAGTAGTAACTTGGGGTCCTTGGACTACGAGCAGTACTTC
D: TRBD1; J: TRBJ2-3; V: TRBV7-7; size: NA; CDR3: CASSPGTGRTDTQYF; DNA: TGTGCCAGCAGCCCAGGGACAGGGCGCACAGATACGCAGTATTTT
D: NA; J: TRBJ2-5; V: TRBV4-1; size: once; CDR3: CASSLDTGILYF; DNA: TGCGCCAGCAGCCTGGACACAGGGATTCTGTACTTC